This section outlines one TCR beta chain sequence together with its context. This sample stems from a study of OX40 agonist ivuxolimab in advanced cancers. Study in general: It was ivuxolimab, an agonistic anti-OX40 (CD134) antibody, that patients were treated with. Dose-escalation patients suffered from hepatocellular carcinoma, melanoma, renal cell or head and neck cancer.

CDR3 size: 16 residues. Germline-derived CDR1 and CDR2 are MNHEY and SVGAGI. The J segment lost 12 bases and the V segment lost 3 bases, leaving 10 bases of the junction unmatched. Produced via immunoSEQ multiplex PCR; TCRdb's table is partial and in-frame only. This table holds around 100,000 clones, approximately 95% found once. The sample consisted of CD4+ or CD8+ T cells sorted from blood, taken in a trial of the OX40 agonist ivuxolimab. The gene calls are TRBV6-5 and TRBJ2-1, with 14 bases identical to TRBD2. This TCR came from an adult with an advanced solid tumor such as melanoma, head and neck, liver or kidney cancer. DNA of the CDR3: TGTGCCAGCAGTTATGGGACTAGCGGGGGTGGCGGAGGGCAGTTCTTC. This translates into CASSYGTSGGGGGQFF.